This T cell receptor beta chain was retrieved from a study of PD-1 blockade in mismatch repair-deficient tumors (dated by TCRdb to about 2017). Notes on the research overall: The trial enrolled some 82 consecutive patients with over 10 mismatch repair-deficient cancer types between late 2013 and September 2016, all previously treated and progressing. Deep sequencing of TCR CDR3 regions was used to track tumor-associated T cell clones in peripheral blood of patients responding to PD-1 blockade. The study at large found these results: Tumor-resident clones, often undetectable in blood before treatment, expanded rapidly after pembrolizumab and then contracted, generally before radiologic responses.

This clone was seen only once. It has no known antigen specificity. Per-nucleotide qualities are absent, and no much larger clonotype sits a single base away. Mismatch repair deficiency in every enrolled patient was established by polymerase chain reaction or immunohistochemistry. TCR sequencing was carried out for three patients who responded to pembrolizumab therapy. The phase II trial prospectively evaluated PD-1 blockade with pembrolizumab in advanced mismatch repair-deficient cancers, independent of tissue of origin. Peripheral blood T cell samples were collected serially, before PD-1 blockade began and at several time points afterward. Blood sampling times were reported as weeks after the first pembrolizumab dose. The library was made by the immunoSEQ multiplex PCR assay. TCRdb provides this immuneACCESS table in a form limited to in-frame rearrangements. Some clones are lacking; in checked studies, under half of them reflect an unresolved V gene, and why the rest are absent is not known. The sample table lists 90,000 to 120,000 clones, under 90% of them with a count of one. The ten largest make up around 6.6% of the sample.

The CDR3 measures 12 amino acids from cysteine to phenylalanine. Only CDR3 DNA is held: 36 bases, read in frame from base 1. Cut back by 4 bases and 9 bases, the V and J ends lie 12 bases apart. The germline V gene encodes CDR1 SGHVS and CDR2 FQNEAQ. This chain is built from TRBV7-8 and TRBJ2-5; the D segment cannot be called with confidence. This receptor was obtained from an adult with mismatch repair-deficient cancer. Sequences were derived from peripheral blood, sampled about 33 weeks after starting pembrolizumab. The DNA is TGTGCCAGCAGCTCACCGCCGCCGGCCCAGTACTTC. This is translated as CASSSPPPAQYF.